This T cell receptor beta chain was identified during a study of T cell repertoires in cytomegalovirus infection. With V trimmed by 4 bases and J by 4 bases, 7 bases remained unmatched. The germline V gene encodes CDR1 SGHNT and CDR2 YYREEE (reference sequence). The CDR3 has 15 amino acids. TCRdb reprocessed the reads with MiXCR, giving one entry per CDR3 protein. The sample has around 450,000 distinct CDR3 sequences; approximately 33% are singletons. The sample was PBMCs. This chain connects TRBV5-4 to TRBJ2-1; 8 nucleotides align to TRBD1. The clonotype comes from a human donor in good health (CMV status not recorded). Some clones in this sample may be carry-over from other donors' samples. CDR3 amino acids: CASSLRQGPYNEQFF. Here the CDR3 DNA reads TGTGCCAGCAGCCTTAGACAGGGGCCATACAATGAGCAGTTCTTC.